Included here is one T cell receptor beta chain sequence, with context. Its specificity is unknown. Measured with immunoSEQ multiplex PCR; TCRdb has only the in-frame clones, and not every one. The sample shows 2 million or so clones, about 95% of them seen only once. The data belong to a study of shared clonotypes between healthy human individuals. About the study: The cohort comprised a couple of women and a few men. Their ages spanned 18 to 49 years. CD4 naive cells filled three plates per donor, CD4 memory three, CD8 naive two and CD8 memory one.

In the naive CD8 group, cells lacked CD45RO and were positively selected for CCR7, so terminally differentiated effector memory CD45RA+ cells were left out. General observations from the study: Exclusively blood specimens were collected; tissue repertoires likely differ.

The sequence was collected from a man aged 18 to 29 in good health. Source material: naive CD8+ T cells sorted from blood.

CDR3 loop: CASSVGWGQGDEQYF. The CDR3 DNA sequence: TGTGCCAGCAGCGTAGGATGGGGACAGGGTGACGAGCAGTACTTC. The V call is TRBV9, the J call TRBJ2-7, with 9 bases matching TRBD1. Germline lookup yields CDR1 SGDLS and CDR2 YYNGEE. The CDR3 sequence is 15 residues long. V shed 0 bases and J 5 bases; nucleotides not matched to a gene: 6.